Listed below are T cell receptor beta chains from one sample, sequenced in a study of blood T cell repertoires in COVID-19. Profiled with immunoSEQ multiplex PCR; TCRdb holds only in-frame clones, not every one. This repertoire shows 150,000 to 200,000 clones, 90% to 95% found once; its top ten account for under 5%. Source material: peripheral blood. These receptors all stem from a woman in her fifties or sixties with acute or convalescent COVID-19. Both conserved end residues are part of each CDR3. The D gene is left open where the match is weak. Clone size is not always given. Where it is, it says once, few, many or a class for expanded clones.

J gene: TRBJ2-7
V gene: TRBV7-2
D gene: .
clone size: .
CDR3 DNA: TGTGCCAGCAGCTTATTTGCGGGCACCTACGAGCAGTACTTC
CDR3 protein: CASSLFAGTYEQYF

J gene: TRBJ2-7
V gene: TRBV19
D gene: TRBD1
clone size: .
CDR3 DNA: TGTGCCAGTAGTATAATGACAGGGGAAGAGCAGTACTTC
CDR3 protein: CASSIMTGEEQYF

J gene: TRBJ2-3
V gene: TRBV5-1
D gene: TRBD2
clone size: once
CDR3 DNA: TGCGCCAGCAGCTTTGGGGGGGCAGATACGCAGTATTTT
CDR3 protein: CASSFGGADTQYF

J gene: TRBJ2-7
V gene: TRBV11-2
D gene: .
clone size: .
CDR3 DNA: TGTGCCAGCAGCTTAGGTCGAGGAACCTACGAGCAGTACTTC
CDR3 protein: CASSLGRGTYEQYF

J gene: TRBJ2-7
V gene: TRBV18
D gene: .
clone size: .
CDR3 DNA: TGTGCCAGCTCACCGGCAGGGTTTGTGAACGAGCAGTACTTC
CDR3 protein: CASSPAGFVNEQYF

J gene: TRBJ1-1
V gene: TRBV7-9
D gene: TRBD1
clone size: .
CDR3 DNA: TGTGCCAGCAGCCCTTATGGGGACAGGAACACTGAAGCTTTCTTT
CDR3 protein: CASSPYGDRNTEAFF

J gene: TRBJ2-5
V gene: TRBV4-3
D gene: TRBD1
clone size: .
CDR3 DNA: TGCGCCAGCAGCCTCTCACGGACAGGTCGAGAGACCCAGTACTTC
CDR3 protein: CASSLSRTGRETQYF

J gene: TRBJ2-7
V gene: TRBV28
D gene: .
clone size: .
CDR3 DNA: TGTGCCAGCAGTTTGGGGGCTAATACCTACGAGCAGTACTTC
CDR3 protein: CASSLGANTYEQYF

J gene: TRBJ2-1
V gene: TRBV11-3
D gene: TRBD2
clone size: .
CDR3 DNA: TGTGCCAGCAGCTTAGATTTTCCTAGCGGGGAGAACAATGAGCAGTTCTTC
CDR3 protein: CASSLDFPSGENNEQFF

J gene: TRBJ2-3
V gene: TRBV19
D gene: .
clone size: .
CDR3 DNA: TGTGCCAGTACCGTAGCGGCTAGCACAGATACGCAGTATTTT
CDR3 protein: CASTVAASTDTQYF

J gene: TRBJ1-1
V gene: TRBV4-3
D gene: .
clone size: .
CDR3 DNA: TGCGCCAGCAGCCAAGAAATGGCATTTACTGAAGCTTTCTTT
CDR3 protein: CASSQEMAFTEAFF

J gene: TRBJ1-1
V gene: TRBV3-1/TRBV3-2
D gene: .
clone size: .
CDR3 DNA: TGTGCCAACCGCCCCGTGGGTTTGGAGTACACTGAAGCTTTCTTT
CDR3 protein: CANRPVGLEYTEAFF

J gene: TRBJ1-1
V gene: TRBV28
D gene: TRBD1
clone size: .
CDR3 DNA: TGTGGCGTCGGGGACAGGGGGCGAGTCACTGAAGCTTTCTTT
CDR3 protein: CGVGDRGRVTEAFF

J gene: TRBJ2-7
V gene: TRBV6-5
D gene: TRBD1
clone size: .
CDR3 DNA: TGTGCCAGCAAACAGACAGGGACCTCCCTCTACGAGCAGTACTTC
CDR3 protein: CASKQTGTSLYEQYF

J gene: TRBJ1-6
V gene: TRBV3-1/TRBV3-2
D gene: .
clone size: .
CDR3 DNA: TGTGCCAGCAGCTCTAAAATCCAGGGACAACTCTATAATTCACCCCTCCACTTT
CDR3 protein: CASSSKIQGQLYNSPLHF

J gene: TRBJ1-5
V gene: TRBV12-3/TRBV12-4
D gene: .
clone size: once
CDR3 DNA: TGTGCCAGCAGTTTAAGCGACGACCAGCCCCAGCATTTT
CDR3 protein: CASSLSDDQPQHF

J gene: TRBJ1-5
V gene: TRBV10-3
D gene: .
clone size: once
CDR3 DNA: TGTGCCATCAGTGAAAATCCCCCAAATTCGGGAGGAAATCAGCCCCAGCATTTT
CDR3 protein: CAISENPPNSGGNQPQHF

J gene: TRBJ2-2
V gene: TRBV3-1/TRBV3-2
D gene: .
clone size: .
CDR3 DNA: TGTGCCAGCAGCAAGGACCTCCAGCGGTCGGGGGAGCTGTTTTTT
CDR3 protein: CASSKDLQRSGELFF

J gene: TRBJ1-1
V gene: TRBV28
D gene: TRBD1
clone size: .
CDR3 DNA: TGTGCCAGCAGTTCGACAGGGATGAACACTGAAGCTTTCTTT
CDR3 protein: CASSSTGMNTEAFF

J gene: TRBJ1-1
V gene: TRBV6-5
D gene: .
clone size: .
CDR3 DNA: TGTGCCAGCAGTTACTCTTGGAGCACTGAAGCTTTCTTT
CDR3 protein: CASSYSWSTEAFF

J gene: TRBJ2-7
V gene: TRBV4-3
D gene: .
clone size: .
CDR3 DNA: TGCGCCAGCACTCCGGATAGGGGATTCCCCTACGAGCAGTACTTC
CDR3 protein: CASTPDRGFPYEQYF

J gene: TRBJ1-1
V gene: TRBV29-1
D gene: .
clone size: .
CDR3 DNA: TGCAGCGTTGAGTGGGGGCCGATTCAGTCCACTGAAGCTTTCTTT
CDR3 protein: CSVEWGPIQSTEAFF

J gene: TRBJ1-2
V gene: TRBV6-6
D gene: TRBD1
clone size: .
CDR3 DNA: TGTGCCAGCAGTCGCGGGACAGGTTTTCTATCAAGCTATGGCTACACCTTC
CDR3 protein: CASSRGTGFLSSYGYTF

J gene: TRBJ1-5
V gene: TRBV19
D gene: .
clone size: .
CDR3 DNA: TGTGCCAGTACGGACCGGGAGAATCAGCCCCAGCATTTT
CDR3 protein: CASTDRENQPQHF

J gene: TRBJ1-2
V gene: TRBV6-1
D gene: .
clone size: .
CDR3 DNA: TGTGCCAGCAGTGAAGTGGGGGAGGCTTGGGGCTACACCTTC
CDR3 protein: CASSEVGEAWGYTF

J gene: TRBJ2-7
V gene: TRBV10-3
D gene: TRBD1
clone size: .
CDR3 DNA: TGTGCCATCAGGAGCGCAGGGGGCGAGCAGTACTTC
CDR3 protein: CAIRSAGGEQYF

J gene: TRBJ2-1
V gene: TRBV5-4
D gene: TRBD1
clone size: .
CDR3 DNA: TGTGCCAGCAGCGTAGTAGGCAGGGGGAACAATGAGCAGTTCTTC
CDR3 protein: CASSVVGRGNNEQFF

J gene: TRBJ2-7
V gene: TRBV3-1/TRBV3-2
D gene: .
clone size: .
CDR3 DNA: TGTGCCAGCAGCCAAGGTACCTACGAGCAGTACTTC
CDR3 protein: CASSQGTYEQYF

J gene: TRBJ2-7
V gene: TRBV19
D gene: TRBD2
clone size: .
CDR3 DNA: TGTGCCAGTAGTATAACTAGCGGGAGGACAGACGAGCAGTACTTC
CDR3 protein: CASSITSGRTDEQYF

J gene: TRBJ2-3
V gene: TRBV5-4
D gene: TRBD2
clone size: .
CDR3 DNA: TGTGCCAGCAGCTTGGTAACGCTAGCGGGCACAGATACGCAGTATTTT
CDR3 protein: CASSLVTLAGTDTQYF

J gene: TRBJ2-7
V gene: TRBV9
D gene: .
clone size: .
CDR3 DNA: TGTGCCAGCAGCGTAACGCCGGAGTACGAGCAGTACTTC
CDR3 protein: CASSVTPEYEQYF

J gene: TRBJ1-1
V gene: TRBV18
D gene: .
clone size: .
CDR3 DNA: TGTGCCAGCTCACCGGGCAGGGATTACACTGAAGCTTTCTTT
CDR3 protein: CASSPGRDYTEAFF

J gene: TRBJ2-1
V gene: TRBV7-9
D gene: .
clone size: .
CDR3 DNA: TGTGCCAGCAGCTCGACTTTTGATGAGCAGTTCTTC
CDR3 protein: CASSSTFDEQFF

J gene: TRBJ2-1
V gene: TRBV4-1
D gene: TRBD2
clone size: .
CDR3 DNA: TGCGCCAGCAGCCAAGAAACAACTAGCGGGGGACTAAATGAGCAGTTCTTC
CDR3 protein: CASSQETTSGGLNEQFF

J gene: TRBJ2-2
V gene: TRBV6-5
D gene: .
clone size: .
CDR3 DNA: TGTGCCAGCAGCTTACAGGTTGGGGAGGAGCTGTTTTTT
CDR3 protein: CASSLQVGEELFF

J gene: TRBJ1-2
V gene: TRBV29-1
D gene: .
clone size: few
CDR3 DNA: TGCAGCGTTGATATGTTAGGGGAGGGGTACACCTTC
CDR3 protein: CSVDMLGEGYTF

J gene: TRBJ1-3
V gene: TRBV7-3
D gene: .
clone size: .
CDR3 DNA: TGTGCCAGCAGCTTACGGGGACTGGCCGGAAACACCATATATTTT
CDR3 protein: CASSLRGLAGNTIYF

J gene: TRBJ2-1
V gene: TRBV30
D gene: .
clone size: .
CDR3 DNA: TGTGCCTGGAGTGGAACTACACTCTCCGAAGAGCAGTTCTTC
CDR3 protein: CAWSGTTLSEEQFF

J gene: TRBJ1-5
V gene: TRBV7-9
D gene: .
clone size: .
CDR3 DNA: TGTGCCAGCAGCGACGAGCTCAGGGGCGGCAATCAGCCCCAGCATTTT
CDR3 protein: CASSDELRGGNQPQHF

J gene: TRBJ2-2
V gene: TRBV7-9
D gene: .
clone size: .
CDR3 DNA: TGTGCCAGCAGCCCCGAGGCCTTCGGCGGGGAGCTGTTTTTT
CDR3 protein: CASSPEAFGGELFF

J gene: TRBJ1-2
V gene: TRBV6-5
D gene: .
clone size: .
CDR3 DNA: TGTGCCAGCAGTTACGCGGAGGGTAACGTTGGCTACACCTTC
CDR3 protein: CASSYAEGNVGYTF

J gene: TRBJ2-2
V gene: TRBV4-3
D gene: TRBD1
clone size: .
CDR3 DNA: TGCGCCAGCAGAGGGGGCGGTATCGGGGAGCTGTTTTTT
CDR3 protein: CASRGGGIGELFF

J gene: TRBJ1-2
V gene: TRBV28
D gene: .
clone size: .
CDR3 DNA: TGTGCCAGCAGTTTATCAGGCTATGGCTACACCTTC
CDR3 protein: CASSLSGYGYTF

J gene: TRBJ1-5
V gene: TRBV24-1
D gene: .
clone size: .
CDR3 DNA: TGTGCCGTTGCTGACAGAAGCAATCAGCCCCAGCATTTT
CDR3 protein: CAVADRSNQPQHF

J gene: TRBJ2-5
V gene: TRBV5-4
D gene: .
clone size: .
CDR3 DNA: TGTGCCAGCAGCTTGGAGGGAGCGAAGACCCAGTACTTC
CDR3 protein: CASSLEGAKTQYF

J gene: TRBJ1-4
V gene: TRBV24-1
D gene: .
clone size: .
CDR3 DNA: TGTGCCACCAGTGACCACTGGACAGTCCCTACCCTTTCGACTAATGAAAAACTGTTTTTT
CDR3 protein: CATSDHWTVPTLSTNEKLFF

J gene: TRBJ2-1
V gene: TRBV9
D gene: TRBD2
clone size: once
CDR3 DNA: TGTGCCAGCAGCGTAGAGGGGCTAGCGGTTTACAATGAGCAGTTCTTC
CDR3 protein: CASSVEGLAVYNEQFF

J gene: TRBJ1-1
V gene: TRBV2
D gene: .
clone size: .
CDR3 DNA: TGTGCCAGCACGGGGGTCCCGGTGGGGACTGAAGCTTTCTTT
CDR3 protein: CASTGVPVGTEAFF

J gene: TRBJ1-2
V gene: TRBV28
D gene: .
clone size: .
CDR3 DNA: TGTGCCAGCAGTCCTTTTGTCGTTAACTATGGCTACACCTTC
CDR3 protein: CASSPFVVNYGYTF

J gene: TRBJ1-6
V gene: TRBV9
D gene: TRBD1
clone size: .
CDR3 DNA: TGTGCCAGCAGCGTCGAGGGACAGGGGCTATCACCCCTCCACTTT
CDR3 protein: CASSVEGQGLSPLHF

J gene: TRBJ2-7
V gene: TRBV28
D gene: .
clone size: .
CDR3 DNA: TGTGCCAGCAGTACGGCGGGGGCAGGCGCCTACGAGCAGTACTTC
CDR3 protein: CASSTAGAGAYEQYF

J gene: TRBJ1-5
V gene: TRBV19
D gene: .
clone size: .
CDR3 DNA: TGTGCCAGTAGTATAGAAGGGGGACAGCCCCAGCATTTT
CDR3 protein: CASSIEGGQPQHF

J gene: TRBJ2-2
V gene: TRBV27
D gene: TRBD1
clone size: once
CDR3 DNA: TGTGCCAGCAGAACGGGACAGACCAACACCGGGGAGCTGTTTTTT
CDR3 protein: CASRTGQTNTGELFF